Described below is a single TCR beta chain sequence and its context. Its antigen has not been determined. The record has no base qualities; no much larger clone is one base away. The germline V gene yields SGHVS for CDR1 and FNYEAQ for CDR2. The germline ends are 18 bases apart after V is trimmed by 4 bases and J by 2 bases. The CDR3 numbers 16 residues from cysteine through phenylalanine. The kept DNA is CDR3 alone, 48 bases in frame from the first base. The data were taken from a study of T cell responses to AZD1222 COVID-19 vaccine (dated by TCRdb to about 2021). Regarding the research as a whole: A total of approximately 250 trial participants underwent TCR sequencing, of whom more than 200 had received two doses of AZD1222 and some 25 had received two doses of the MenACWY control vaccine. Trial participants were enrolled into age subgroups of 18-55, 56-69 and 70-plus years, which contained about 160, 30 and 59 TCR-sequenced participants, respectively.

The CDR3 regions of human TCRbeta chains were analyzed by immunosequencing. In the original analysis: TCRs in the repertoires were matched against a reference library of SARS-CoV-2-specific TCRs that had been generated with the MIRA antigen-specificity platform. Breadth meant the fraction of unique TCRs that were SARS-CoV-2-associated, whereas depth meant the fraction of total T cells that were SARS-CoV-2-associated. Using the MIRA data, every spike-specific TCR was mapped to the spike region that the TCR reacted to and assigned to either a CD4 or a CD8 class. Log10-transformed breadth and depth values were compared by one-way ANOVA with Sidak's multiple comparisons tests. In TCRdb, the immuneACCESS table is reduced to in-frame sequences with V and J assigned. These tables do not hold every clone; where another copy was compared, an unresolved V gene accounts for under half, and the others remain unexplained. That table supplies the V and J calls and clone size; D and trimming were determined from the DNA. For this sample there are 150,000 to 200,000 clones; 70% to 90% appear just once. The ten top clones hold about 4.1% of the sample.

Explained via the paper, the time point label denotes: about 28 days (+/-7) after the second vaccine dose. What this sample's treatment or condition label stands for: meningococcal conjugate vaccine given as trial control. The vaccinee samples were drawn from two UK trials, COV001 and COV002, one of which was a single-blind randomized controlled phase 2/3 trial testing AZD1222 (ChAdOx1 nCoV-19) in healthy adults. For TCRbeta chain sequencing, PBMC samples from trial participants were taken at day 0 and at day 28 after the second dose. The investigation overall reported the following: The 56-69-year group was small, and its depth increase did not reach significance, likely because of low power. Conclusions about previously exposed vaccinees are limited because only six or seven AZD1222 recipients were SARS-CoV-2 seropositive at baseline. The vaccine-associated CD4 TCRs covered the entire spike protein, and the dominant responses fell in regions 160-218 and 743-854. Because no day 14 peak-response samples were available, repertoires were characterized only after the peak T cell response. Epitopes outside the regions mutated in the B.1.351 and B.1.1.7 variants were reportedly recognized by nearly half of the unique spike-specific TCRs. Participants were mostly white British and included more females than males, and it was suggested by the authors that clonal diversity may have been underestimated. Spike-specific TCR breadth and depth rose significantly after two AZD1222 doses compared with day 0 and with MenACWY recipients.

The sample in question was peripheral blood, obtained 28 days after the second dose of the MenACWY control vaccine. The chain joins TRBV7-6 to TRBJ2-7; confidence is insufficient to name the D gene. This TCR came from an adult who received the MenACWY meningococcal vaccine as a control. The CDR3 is CASSSRLVPLTYEQYF. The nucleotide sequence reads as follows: TGTGCCAGCAGCTCTAGGCTAGTACCCCTAACCTACGAGCAGTACTTC.